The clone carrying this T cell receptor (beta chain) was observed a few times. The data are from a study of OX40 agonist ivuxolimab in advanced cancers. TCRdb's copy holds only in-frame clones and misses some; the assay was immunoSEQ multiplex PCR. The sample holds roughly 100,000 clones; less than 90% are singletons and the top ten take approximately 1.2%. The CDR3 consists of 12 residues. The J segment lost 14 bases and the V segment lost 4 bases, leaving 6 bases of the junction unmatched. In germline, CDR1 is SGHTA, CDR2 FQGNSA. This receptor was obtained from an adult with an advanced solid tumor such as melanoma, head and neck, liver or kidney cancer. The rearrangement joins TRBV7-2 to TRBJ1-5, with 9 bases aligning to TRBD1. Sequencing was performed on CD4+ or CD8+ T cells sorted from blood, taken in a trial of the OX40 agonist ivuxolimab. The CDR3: CASSSRDRVEHF. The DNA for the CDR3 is TGTGCCAGCAGCTCCCGGGACAGGGTAGAGCATTTT.